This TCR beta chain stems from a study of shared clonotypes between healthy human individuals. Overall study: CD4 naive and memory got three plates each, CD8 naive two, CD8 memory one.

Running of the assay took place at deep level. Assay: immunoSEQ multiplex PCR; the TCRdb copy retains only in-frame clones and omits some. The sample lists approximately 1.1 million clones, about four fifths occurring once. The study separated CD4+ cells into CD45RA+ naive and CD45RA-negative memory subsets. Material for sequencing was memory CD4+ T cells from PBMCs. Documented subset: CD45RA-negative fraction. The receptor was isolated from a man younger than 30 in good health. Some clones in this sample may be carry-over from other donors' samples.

CDR3 sequence reads: CASSLRTGGGTDTQYF. The CDR3 nucleotides read TGTGCCAGCAGCTTAAGAACGGGAGGAGGCACAGATACGCAGTATTTT. The V call is TRBV7-3, the J call TRBJ2-3; 7 bases line up with TRBD2. V dropped 1 base and J dropped 1; count of bases not matched to a gene: 5. In germline, CDR1 is SGHTA, CDR2 FQGTGA. CDR3 size: 16 residues.